Listed below are T cell receptor beta chains from one sample, sequenced in a study of blood T cell repertoires in COVID-19. Using immunoSEQ multiplex PCR, the repertoire was profiled, and TCRdb retains in-frame clones only, with some absent. The data show around 250,000 clones, roughly four fifths seen once. The sequenced sample was peripheral blood. The origin of the receptors is a man aged 25 to 40 who had recovered from COVID-19. Both conserved end residues are part of each CDR3. Each record gives: clone size, D gene, J gene, V gene, CDR3 protein, CDR3 DNA. D genes are given only for firm matches. Only part of the rows carry a size: once, few, many, or a class if the clone is expanded.

size: few; D: TRBD1; J: TRBJ2-2; V: TRBV5-1; CDR3: CASSSRDSTGELFF; DNA: TGCGCCAGCAGCAGCCGGGACAGCACCGGGGAGCTGTTTTTT
size: NA; D: TRBD1; J: TRBJ1-2; V: TRBV9; CDR3: CASSVEDRGSRGYTF; DNA: TGTGCCAGCAGCGTAGAGGACAGGGGGTCGAGAGGCTACACCTTC
size: NA; D: NA; J: TRBJ2-1; V: TRBV10-2; CDR3: CASRNLAQLGNEQFF; DNA: TGCGCCAGCCGAAATCTAGCGCAGCTCGGAAATGAGCAGTTCTTC
size: NA; D: NA; J: TRBJ2-3; V: TRBV24-1; CDR3: CATSDLTGNTQYF; DNA: TGTGCCACCAGTGATTTGACGGGGAATACGCAGTATTTT
size: NA; D: NA; J: TRBJ1-3; V: TRBV19; CDR3: CASSLTTGNTIYF; DNA: TGTGCCAGTAGTTTGACTACTGGAAACACCATATATTTT
size: NA; D: TRBD1; J: TRBJ1-5; V: TRBV2; CDR3: CASSGQGNPNQPQHF; DNA: TGTGCCAGCAGTGGACAGGGGAACCCCAATCAGCCCCAGCATTTT
size: NA; D: TRBD2; J: TRBJ2-1; V: TRBV2; CDR3: CASKERGFYNEQFF; DNA: TGTGCCAGCAAGGAGCGGGGGTTTTACAATGAGCAGTTCTTC
size: NA; D: TRBD1; J: TRBJ1-4; V: TRBV19; CDR3: CASSGQGGEEKLFF; DNA: TGTGCCAGTAGCGGACAGGGGGGAGAAGAAAAACTGTTTTTT
size: NA; D: TRBD1; J: TRBJ1-2; V: TRBV3-1/TRBV3-2; CDR3: CASSPTGNSPMSGYTF; DNA: TGTGCCAGCAGTCCGACAGGGAACTCCCCTATGAGTGGCTACACCTTC
size: NA; D: TRBD1; J: TRBJ2-1; V: TRBV27; CDR3: CASSLGQRYNEQFF; DNA: TGTGCCAGCAGCCTGGGACAGCGTTACAATGAGCAGTTCTTC
size: once; D: TRBD1; J: TRBJ2-5; V: TRBV28; CDR3: CASSLTGVMEETQYF; DNA: TGTGCCAGCAGTCTGACAGGGGTTATGGAAGAGACCCAGTACTTC
size: NA; D: TRBD1; J: TRBJ2-1; V: TRBV7-3; CDR3: CASSLRQGLDNEQFF; DNA: TGTGCCAGCAGCTTAAGACAGGGGCTGGACAATGAGCAGTTCTTC
size: NA; D: NA; J: TRBJ1-1; V: TRBV12-3/TRBV12-4; CDR3: CASITQGDPEAFF; DNA: TGTGCCAGCATCACACAGGGAGACCCTGAAGCTTTCTTT
size: NA; D: NA; J: TRBJ2-1; V: TRBV5-5; CDR3: CASSPGSGNEQFF; DNA: TGTGCCAGCAGCCCAGGTTCGGGGAATGAGCAGTTCTTC
size: NA; D: NA; J: TRBJ2-3; V: TRBV18; CDR3: CASSPPSSGTDTQYF; DNA: TGTGCCAGCTCACCACCTTCCAGCGGCACAGATACGCAGTATTTT
size: NA; D: NA; J: TRBJ1-1; V: TRBV6-5; CDR3: CASSSNSLLNTEAFF; DNA: TGTGCCAGCAGTTCCAACAGCCTCTTGAACACTGAAGCTTTCTTT
size: NA; D: NA; J: TRBJ2-1; V: TRBV2; CDR3: CASSERGTRYNEQFF; DNA: TGTGCCAGCAGTGAGAGGGGGACAAGATACAATGAGCAGTTCTTC
size: NA; D: TRBD2; J: TRBJ2-3; V: TRBV27; CDR3: CASRRDGLADTDTQYF; DNA: TGTGCCAGCAGACGGGATGGACTAGCGGACACAGATACGCAGTATTTT
size: NA; D: TRBD1; J: TRBJ2-2; V: TRBV18; CDR3: CASSPGGGTGELFF; DNA: TGTGCCAGCTCCCCAGGGGGCGGCACCGGGGAGCTGTTTTTT
size: NA; D: TRBD2; J: TRBJ2-1; V: TRBV5-1; CDR3: CASSSLAGGRSSYNEQFF; DNA: TGCGCCAGCAGCTCACTAGCGGGGGGGAGGAGCTCCTACAATGAGCAGTTCTTC
size: NA; D: TRBD2; J: TRBJ2-3; V: TRBV19; CDR3: CASNGRKAGESQYF; DNA: TGTGCCAGTAACGGTCGAAAGGCGGGGGAGAGTCAGTATTTT
size: many; D: NA; J: TRBJ2-3; V: TRBV10-1; CDR3: CASSEREPTTDTQYF; DNA: TGCGCCAGCAGTGAACGGGAGCCTACCACAGATACGCAGTATTTT
size: NA; D: TRBD2; J: TRBJ2-5; V: TRBV5-1; CDR3: CASSLTSGAQETQYF; DNA: TGCGCCAGCAGCCTGACTAGCGGGGCCCAAGAGACCCAGTACTTC
size: NA; D: NA; J: TRBJ1-2; V: TRBV7-2; CDR3: CASSWGAGAQYGYTF; DNA: TGTGCCAGCAGCTGGGGCGCGGGGGCACAATATGGCTACACCTTC
size: NA; D: NA; J: TRBJ1-5; V: TRBV19; CDR3: CASSIFNRVGEPQHF; DNA: TGTGCCAGTAGTATTTTTAACAGGGTTGGGGAGCCCCAGCATTTT
size: NA; D: NA; J: TRBJ2-5; V: TRBV7-9; CDR3: CASSPQGHSETQYF; DNA: TGTGCCAGCAGCCCCCAGGGACATTCGGAGACCCAGTACTTC
size: NA; D: TRBD2; J: TRBJ2-1; V: TRBV5-4; CDR3: CASSLAGLAGGNFVF; DNA: TGTGCCAGCAGCTTGGCGGGACTAGCGGGGGGCAACTTCGTCTTC
size: NA; D: NA; J: TRBJ1-1; V: TRBV11-2; CDR3: CASSLLTGANTEAFF; DNA: TGTGCCAGCAGCCTGCTAACAGGAGCGAACACTGAAGCTTTCTTT
size: few; D: TRBD2; J: TRBJ2-2; V: TRBV6-4; CDR3: CASSPSGGNTGELFF; DNA: TGTGCCAGCAGTCCTAGCGGGGGGAACACCGGGGAGCTGTTTTTT